These 27 T cell receptor beta chains originate from one sample sequenced in a study of T cells in Graves' hyperthyroidism and ophthalmopathy. Amplification of TCR beta CDR3 regions used RNA as the template. The TCR CDR3 first-round RT-PCR relied on the HTBI primer set. MiXCR was run by TCRdb on the multiplex PCR reads, yielding one entry per CDR3 protein. The repertoire holds 380,000 or so distinct CDR3 sequences, with 15% to 20% as singletons. Sequenced material: blood. The receptor source for this set is a woman in her late teens or twenties with Graves' hyperthyroidism.

This clonotype came up many times. The genes are TRBV28 and TRBJ1-2, with D unresolved. This CDR3 contains 12 residues. Trimming stripped 8 bases from V and 8 bases from J, with 15 bases between. Germline V CDR1 and CDR2: MDHEN, SYDVKM. The CDR3 DNA is TGTGCCAGCGCCCCCCGGCCTGGAGGCTACACCTTC. Translated: CASAPRPGGYTF.

The sample holds many counts of this clonotype. The chain uses TRBV20-1 and TRBJ1-5; TRBD1 matches 7 bases. V lost 4 bases to trimming and J lost 6 bases; unmatched junction nucleotides: 6. The V gene's germline CDR1 is DFQATT and CDR2 SNEGSKA (reference sequence). This CDR3 spans 13 amino acids. As DNA, the CDR3 is TGCAGTGCTATAACAGGGGTGCGTCAGCCCCAGCATTTT. Translated, it gives CSAITGVRQPQHF.

The chain joins TRBV18 to TRBJ1-1; possibly TRBD1 for D (6 bases). Germline V gene data show CDR1 as KGHSH and CDR2 as LQKENI. Trimming cost V 3 bases and J 3 bases, with 17 bases left between them. This CDR3 spans 16 amino acids. DNA of the CDR3: TGTGCCAGCTCACCTACTTCGACAGGCATCGACACTGAAGCTTTCTTT. Translated, it gives CASSPTSTGIDTEAFF.

This clonotype was found many times. This chain links TRBV6-5 with TRBJ1-5; D unclear. Per germline, CDR1 MNHEY and CDR2 SVGAGI. This CDR3 is built from 14 residues. With 0 bases removed from V and 6 bases from J, the gap between germline ends came to 9 bases. The CDR3 DNA reads TGTGCCAGCAGTTACTCAACCACGGCTCAGCCCCAGCATTTT. Encoded protein: CASSYSTTAQPQHF.

In this sample, this clonotype turned up many times. This rearrangement joins TRBV6-5 to TRBJ1-2, with 7 positions matching TRBD1. V dropped 8 bases and J dropped 3; count of bases not matched to a gene: 3. Looked up from germline, CDR1 is MNHEY and CDR2 is SVGAGI. The CDR3 has 12 amino acids. This CDR3 is CASLGTDYGYTF. In DNA, the CDR3 is TGTGCCAGCCTAGGGACAGACTATGGCTACACCTTC.

This clonotype was counted ten times or more. This CDR3 is CASSDFGLTTGGLVTGELFF. The DNA of the CDR3 is TGTGCCAGCAGTGATTTTGGCCTTACTACAGGGGGCTTAGTTACCGGGGAGCTGTTTTTT. This chain joins TRBV2 and TRBJ2-2; 9 nucleotides agree with TRBD1. Losses at the gene ends were 3 bases for V and 5 bases for J; bases not matched to a gene: 19. CDR1 SNHLY and CDR2 FYNNEI come from the germline V gene. This CDR3 has 20 residues.

This clonotype was detected ten times or more. V usage is TRBV30 and J usage is TRBJ1-1; 9 bases are shared with TRBD1. Germline CDR1 is GTSNPN and CDR2 is SVGIG (reference sequence). The CDR3 is made up of 13 amino acids. The J segment lost 8 bases and the V segment lost 0 bases, leaving 4 bases of the junction unmatched. CDR3 residues: CAWSVWGQGEAFF. In DNA form, the CDR3 reads TGTGCCTGGAGTGTCTGGGGACAGGGCGAAGCTTTCTTT.

This clonotype has ten or more counts. The chain links TRBV12-3 or TRBV12-4 to TRBJ1-1; D unresolved. This CDR3 contains 14 residues. The V gene lost 3 bases and the J gene lost 1 base, with 9 bases spanning the gap. The CDR3, as DNA: TGTGCCAGCAGTTTCTCGGATGGGAACACTGAAGCTTTCTTT. Protein: CASSFSDGNTEAFF.

This clonotype was detected ten times or more. The chain uses TRBV2 and TRBJ2-2, with 8 bases identical to TRBD1. Looked up from germline, CDR1 is SNHLY and CDR2 is FYNNEI. J was trimmed by 2 bases and V by 3 bases; bases with no gene match: 2. The CDR3 loop spans 15 amino acids. In nucleotides, the CDR3 is TGTGCCAGCAGTGAGGACAGGGAAAACACCGGGGAGCTGTTTTTT. Protein: CASSEDRENTGELFF.

The chain couples TRBV5-1 to TRBJ2-2; D is possibly TRBD2 (5 bases). Trimming took 2 bases from V and 0 from J, leaving 11 bases between them. CDR3 length equals 16 residues. Germline CDR1 is SGHRS and CDR2 is YFSETQ. CDR3 loop: CASSFAGPTNTGELFF. DNA of the CDR3: TGCGCCAGCAGCTTTGCGGGCCCTACGAACACCGGGGAGCTGTTTTTT. The variable domain in full, with the rest retrieved from reference TRBV5-1 and TRBJ2-2, is KAGVTQTPRYLIKTRGQQVTLSCSPISGHRSVSWYQQTPGQGLQFLFEYFSETQRNKGNFPGRFSGRQFSNSRSEMNVSTLELGDSALYLCASSFAGPTNTGELFFGEGSRLTVL.

The rearrangement links TRBV10-2 to TRBJ2-5; 7 bases match TRBD2. This CDR3 is 15 amino acids long. V shed 4 bases and J 5 bases; nucleotides not matched to a gene: 10. Germline V CDR1 and CDR2: WSHSY, SAAADI. The CDR3 is CASSGGGRQRETQYF. The CDR3 DNA reads as TGCGCCAGCAGTGGGGGAGGGCGCCAACGGGAGACCCAGTACTTC.

This clonotype appeared many times. This chain joins TRBV6-1 and TRBJ2-7; D may correspond to TRBD1 or TRBD2 (5 bases each). Trimming pared 5 bases from V and 4 bases from J, leaving 15 bases between. Germline CDR1 MNHNS, CDR2 SASEGT. The CDR3 runs to 14 residues. Here the CDR3 reads CASSQNRDAYEQYF. CDR3 in DNA: TGTGCCAGCAGTCAAAACCGGGACGCTTACGAGCAGTACTTC.

This clonotype was recorded many times. This sequence joins TRBV6-5 and TRBJ2-7, with D possibly matching TRBD2 (6 bases). V was clipped by 4 bases and J by 0 bases, with 7 bases between them. The CDR3 consists of 13 residues. Germline V gene sequence: CDR1 MNHEY, CDR2 SVGAGI. CDR3 DNA: TGTGCCAGCAGTTCGACTAGCTCCTACGAGCAGTACTTC. Encoded protein: CASSSTSSYEQYF.

As concerns this clonotype: One end of the junction varies from germline; a read error may be responsible. The chain carries TRBV6-4 and TRBJ2-7; the match to TRBD2 covers 7 bases. The CDR3 contains 15 residues. Germline V gives CDR1 MRHNA, CDR2 SNTAGT. The CDR3 DNA is TGCGCCAGCAGTGAGCGGGGCAGGGAGACCTACGAGCAGTACTTC. Translation gives CASSERGRETYEQYF.

This clonotype was detected many times. CDR3 loop: CASSGIQNTEAFF. In DNA, the CDR3 is TGTGCCAGCAGCGGGATTCAGAACACTGAAGCTTTCTTT. The chain is built from TRBV9 and TRBJ1-1; D is unclear. V was cut by 3 bases and J by 1 base, with 7 bases left in between. The CDR3 has 13 amino acids. The V gene's germline CDR1 is SGDLS and CDR2 YYNGEE.

This clonotype was counted many times. This chain connects TRBV7-2 to TRBJ2-4, with 11 bases fitting TRBD1. CDR1 and CDR2 from the germline V gene are SGHTA and FQGNSA. Trimming at V came to 5 bases and at J to 10 bases, leaving 7 bases not matched to a gene. The CDR3 spans 14 residues. CDR3 nucleotides: TGTGCCAGCAGCCGGGACAGGGGGTCCCTAATTCAGTACTTC. Its translation is CASSRDRGSLIQYF.

This chain joins TRBV5-1 and TRBJ1-1, with no clear D. Germline values: CDR1 SGHRS, CDR2 YFSETQ. Trimming pared 2 bases from V and 4 bases from J, leaving 12 bases between. This CDR3 contains 14 residues. CDR3 DNA: TGCGCCAGCAGCTTAGTAGGCCCGATCACTGAAGCTTTCTTT. Its protein product is CASSLVGPITEAFF.

This clonotype was recorded a few times. The chain combines TRBV3-1 with TRBJ1-3; D gene uncertain. The germline V and J ends were trimmed by 8 bases and 0 bases, with 11 bases remaining between them. Germline lookup yields CDR1 LGHDT and CDR2 YNNKEL (reference sequence). The CDR3 is 14 residues long. The CDR3 DNA reads TGTGCCAGCGCGAGCTGGGGCTCTGGAAACACCATATATTTT. Translation gives CASASWGSGNTIYF.

A few counts support this clonotype. This chain links TRBV11-3 with TRBJ2-2; D possibly corresponds to TRBD2 (5 bases). Germline CDR1 reads SGHNT; CDR2 reads YENEEA. V lost 5 bases and J lost 2, with 9 bases in between. The CDR3 is 14 residues long. CDR3 DNA sequence: TGTGCCAGCAGCCACGGGAAAAACACCGGGGAGCTGTTTTTT. Translating gives CASSHGKNTGELFF.

This clonotype was detected ten times or more. The rearrangement uses TRBV12-3 or TRBV12-4 and TRBJ1-2; D is possibly TRBD1 (5 bases). This CDR3 spans 20 amino acids. With 1 base removed from V and 5 bases from J, the gap between germline ends came to 29 bases. The CDR3 protein is CASSLGGRSGGPGRRYGYTF. For the CDR3, the DNA is TGTGCCAGCAGTTTAGGGGGGAGAAGCGGTGGCCCGGGGCGGCGTTATGGCTACACCTTC.

This clonotype appeared many times. The chain uses TRBV5-1 and TRBJ2-7; D gene unclear. The CDR3 covers 15 residues. V gave up 4 bases and J gave up 5 bases, with 19 bases separating them. The germline V gene encodes CDR1 SGHRS and CDR2 YFSETQ. The CDR3, as DNA: TGCGCCAGCAGCCCTTGGGGTCCACTACCCCACGAGCAGTACTTC. It translates to CASSPWGPLPHEQYF.

This clonotype was seen many times. The chain combines TRBV18 with TRBJ1-2, with D unresolved. V was cut by 7 bases and J by 10 bases, with 19 bases left in between. Germline V gene sequence: CDR1 KGHSH, CDR2 LQKENI. The CDR3 runs 13 residues. CDR3 in amino acids: CASFKEMQTAYTF. The CDR3 DNA reads as TGTGCCAGCTTCAAAGAGATGCAGACTGCCTACACCTTC.

Ten or more counts support this clonotype. The rearrangement joins TRBV12-3 or TRBV12-4 to TRBJ1-5; D is unclear. The CDR3 has 13 residues. The V and J ends lost 6 bases and 9 bases respectively, with 15 bases between them. CDR3 protein: CASSPDSRGPQHF. The DNA for the CDR3 is TGTGCCAGCAGCCCAGATTCGCGTGGGCCCCAGCATTTT.

This clonotype was detected many times. The rearrangement joins TRBV6-1 to TRBJ2-4; D is uncertain. V was pared by 6 bases and J by 0 bases, with 12 bases between. Germline V gene sequence: CDR1 MNHNS, CDR2 SASEGT. The CDR3 spans 15 residues. CDR3 in amino acids: CASRSLKIAKNIQYF. The CDR3 DNA reads TGTGCCAGCAGATCGTTGAAGATAGCCAAAAACATTCAGTACTTC.

This clonotype was observed many times. V and J are TRBV6-1 and TRBJ1-5, with D unresolved. Trimming stripped 6 bases from V and 0 bases from J, with 9 bases between. The CDR3 consists of 14 residues. Germline lookup yields CDR1 MNHNS and CDR2 SASEGT. The CDR3 nucleotides are TGTGCCAGCAGGACAATCTATAGCAATCAGCCCCAGCATTTT. Amino acid sequence: CASRTIYSNQPQHF.

This clonotype appeared many times. At one end the junction does not follow the germline gene, possibly because of a read error. This chain links TRBV5-1 with TRBJ1-1; D gene unclear. CDR3 size: 15 residues. Germline values: CDR1 SGHRS, CDR2 YFSETQ. CDR3 nucleotides: TGCGCCAGTAGCTTGGCCCCGGGAATGGACACTGAAGCTTTCTTT. It encodes CASSLAPGMDTEAFF.

This clonotype was counted only a few times. The chain recombines TRBV15 with TRBJ2-2; D uncertain. The CDR3 is made up of 13 amino acids. Germline CDR1 reads LNHNV; CDR2 reads YYDKDF (reference sequence). V was clipped by 4 bases and J by 8 bases, with 11 bases between them. CDR3 bases: TGTGCCACCAGCAAAGGACCCGAGGGGGAGCTGTTTTTT. Amino acids: CATSKGPEGELFF.